Listed below are T cell receptor beta chains from one sample, sequenced in a study of T cells in Graves' hyperthyroidism and ophthalmopathy. TCRdb called the multiplex PCR reads again in MiXCR, with one record for every CDR3 protein. The repertoire consists of about 380,000 distinct CDR3 sequences, with roughly 13% occurring once and the leading ten covering more than 20%. The sample comprised blood. The receptors come from a man aged 25 to 40 with Graves' hyperthyroidism that later progressed to Graves' ophthalmopathy. CDR3s include the opening cysteine and the closing phenylalanine or tryptophan. D genes are given only for firm matches. Expanded clones are given a class, and other clones once, few, many or no size at all.

NA TRBJ2-5 TRBV7-9 NA TGTGCCAGCAGCTATACCGGGACGAGAGAGACCCAGTACTTC CASSYTGTRETQYF
NA TRBJ2-3 TRBV9 TRBD2 TGTGTCAGCAGCGTAGGAGGACTAGCCGGAGGGAATACGCAGTATTTT CVSSVGGLAGGNTQYF
NA TRBJ2-5 TRBV30 NA TGTGCCTGGAGTCCCGGGGTGATGGGGGCACAAGAGACCCAGTACTTC CAWSPGVMGAQETQYF
NA TRBJ2-1 TRBV9 NA TGTGCCAGCAGCGAGGACCGGGGCAACAATGAGCAGTTCTTC CASSEDRGNNEQFF
many TRBJ2-3 TRBV5-1 NA TGCGCCAGCAGCTCGGACCCTGTAACAGATACGCAGTATTTT CASSSDPVTDTQYF
many TRBJ2-2 TRBV6-2/TRBV6-3 TRBD2 TGTGCCAGCAGGGGACTAGCGGGGTACACCGGGGAGCTGTTTTTT CASRGLAGYTGELFF
NA TRBJ2-2 TRBV28 NA TGTGCCAGCAGTAACGAGGGTGGTGGGAACACCGGGGAGCTGTTTTTT CASSNEGGGNTGELFF
few TRBJ2-7 TRBV4-1 TRBD1 TGCGCCAGCAGCCGCCCGGGACAGGCCTACGAGCAGTACTTC CASSRPGQAYEQYF
many TRBJ2-7 TRBV5-1 NA TGCGCCAGCAGCTCTATAGCTCCTACCTACGAGCAGTACTTC CASSSIAPTYEQYF
once TRBJ1-2 TRBV24-1 TRBD1 TGTGCCACCAGTGAGACAGGGGTGGGCTACACCTTC CATSETGVGYTF
NA TRBJ1-1 TRBV10-3 NA TGTGCCATCAGTGACGGGCAGGGATGGACTGAAGCTTTCTTT CAISDGQGWTEAFF
many TRBJ1-4 TRBV12-3/TRBV12-4 TRBD1 TGTGCCAGCAGACAGGGGGCTAGAGAAAAACTGTTTTTT CASRQGAREKLFF
few TRBJ1-3 TRBV4-2 NA TGTGCCAGCAGCCAAGATGGAAAGGCCAACTCTGGAAACACCATATATTTT CASSQDGKANSGNTIYF